The 9 T cell receptor beta chains below come from one sample, sequenced in a study of cytomegalovirus exposure and HLA in healthy donors. Assay used: immunoSEQ multiplex PCR; TCRdb lists only in-frame clones, some missing. This table holds roughly 60,000 clones, 90% to 95% found once. The sample was PBMCs. All receptors derive from a young woman in good health and CMV-seronegative.

The V gene is TRBV2, the J gene TRBJ1-2; D is possibly TRBD1 (5 bases). The germline CDR1 and CDR2 sequences are SNHLY and FYNNEI. V gave up 7 bases and J gave up 0 bases, with 12 bases separating them. The CDR3 is made up of 14 amino acids. CDR3 sequence: CASNRQMPNYGYTF. Here the CDR3 DNA reads TGTGCCAGCAATCGACAGATGCCTAACTATGGCTACACCTTC.

The CDR3 bases are TGCGCCAGCAGCCCGAAGAGCGGGAGCACCTACGAGCAGTACTTC. This codes for CASSPKSGSTYEQYF. The chain joins TRBV4-1 to TRBJ2-7, with 8 bases fitting TRBD2. Per germline, CDR1 MGHRA and CDR2 YSYEKL. Losses at the gene ends were 4 bases for V and 2 bases for J; bases not matched to a gene: 7. This CDR3 comprises 15 residues.

The chain is built from TRBV6-1 and TRBJ1-3; the match to TRBD1 covers 9 bases. V trimming: 3 bases; J trimming: 6 bases; junction bases outside the gene matches: 3. This CDR3 comprises 14 residues. Germline V CDR1 and CDR2: MNHNS, SASEGT. The CDR3 DNA is TGTGCCAGCAGTGATACAGGGGGCTTAAACACCATATATTTT. Residues: CASSDTGGLNTIYF.

This rearrangement joins TRBV12-5 to TRBJ2-2; perhaps TRBD2 as D (6 bases). CDR3 length: 15 amino acids. Germline values: CDR1 LGHNT, CDR2 FRNRAP. Trimming shortened V by 4 bases and J by 4 bases, and 13 bases separated the two germline ends. CDR3 nucleotide sequence: TGTGCTAGTGGTTCCGGGGGAGGTGGCACCGGGGAGCTGTTTTTT. Its translation: CASGSGGGGTGELFF.

Only one count was recorded for this clone. This chain connects TRBV7-8 to TRBJ1-6; tentatively, D is TRBD1 (6 bases). Germline CDR1 is SGHVS and CDR2 is FQNEAQ. The CDR3 has 17 residues. The V gene lost 2 bases and the J gene lost 3 bases, with 14 bases spanning the gap. For the CDR3, the DNA is TGTGCCAGCAGCTTAACCTCAGGGGAGCACTATAATTCACCCCTCCACTTT. Amino acid sequence: CASSLTSGEHYNSPLHF.

The J gene is TRBJ1-1, the V gene TRBV4-1; D may be TRBD1 (6 bases). CDR3 length: 15 amino acids. Germline V CDR1 and CDR2: MGHRA, YSYEKL. V dropped 3 bases and J dropped 3 bases, with 14 bases sitting between them. CDR3 DNA: TGCGCCAGCAGCCAGGACCCCACAGGGTACACTGAAGCTTTCTTT. Its translation is CASSQDPTGYTEAFF.

The J gene is TRBJ1-6, the V gene TRBV28; 7 positions match TRBD1. This CDR3 has 16 amino acids. The junction had 12 bases not matched to a gene; V was cut back by 4 bases and J by 9 bases. In germline, CDR1 is MDHEN, CDR2 SYDVKM. CDR3 in DNA: TGTGCCAGCAGTTACCCCGGGACAGCTCGATCTTCACCCCTCCACTTT. Translating it yields CASSYPGTARSSPLHF.

The CDR3 region is CASSLGRVSGELFF. The CDR3 DNA follows: TGTGCCAGCAGCTTAGGCAGGGTGTCCGGGGAGCTGTTTTTT. The chain links TRBV5-8 to TRBJ2-2; maybe TRBD1 (5 bases). The V and J ends lost 2 bases and 6 bases respectively, with 11 bases between them. CDR1 SGHTS and CDR2 YDEGEE come from the germline V gene. The CDR3 extends over 14 amino acids.

The chain uses TRBV10-2 and TRBJ2-1, with 10 bases lining up with TRBD2. CDR3 length equals 16 residues. Germline CDR1 WSHSY, CDR2 SAAADI. After removal of 0 bases from V and 8 bases from J, the junction contained 7 bases not matched to a gene. The CDR3 reads CASSESISGGAYEQFF. As DNA, the CDR3 is TGCGCCAGCAGTGAGTCAATCAGCGGGGGGGCTTATGAGCAGTTCTTC.